This TCR beta chain was recorded in a study of T cell changes during pregnancy in multiple sclerosis (dated by TCRdb to between 2018 and 2021). Context from the whole study: Changes in the T cell repertoire over the course of pregnancy were examined in this study in women with multiple sclerosis.

From the germline V gene, CDR1 is ENHRY and CDR2 is SYGVKD. From the cysteine up to the phenylalanine, the CDR3 has a length of 13 residues. The only DNA kept is the CDR3, 39 bases in frame from the first base. The junction shows trimming of 6 bases on V and 5 bases on J, and the gene matches do not reach 6 bases of it. Libraries came from the immunoSEQ multiplex PCR assay. TCRdb carries this immuneACCESS record with in-frame sequences only. Its versions omit some clonotypes, under half of them owing to an unresolved V gene in the studies checked, with the rest unexplained. Recorded for this sample are more than 35,000 clones; 93% of them occurred a single time. The ten largest clones take up around 8.8% of the sample. Regarding this clone: Its binding antigen is unknown. The record has no base qualities; no much larger clone is one base away.

Recombination linked TRBV10-3 to TRBJ2-5; 7 bases in between match TRBD1. The sequence came from a female donor with multiple sclerosis, enrolled in a pregnancy study. The sample consisted of CD8+ T cells from peripheral blood mononuclear cells, taken in the third trimester of pregnancy. The CDR3 has the sequence CAISPDRAETQYF. The bases read TGTGCCATCAGCCCCGACAGGGCGGAGACCCAGTACTTC.